This T cell receptor (beta chain) was captured in a study of cytomegalovirus exposure and HLA in healthy donors. Regarding the study as a whole: A few chains linked to CMV were shown in vitro to be specific for CMV antigens. For cytomegalovirus status, the classifier reportedly gave diagnoses with high specificity and sensitivity. Overall, about 160 TCR beta chains were annotated as cytomegalovirus-associated.

The method was immunoSEQ multiplex PCR; TCRdb's version includes in-frame clones alone and lacks a portion of them. The sample contains approximately 59,000 clones, just over 90% of which appear only once. This clone showed up just once. Its matching antigen is unknown. CDR1 and CDR2 (germline): LNHNV, YYDKDF (reference sequence). V lost 2 bases, J lost 3 bases, and 4 bases stayed unmatched. CDR3 length: 14 residues. This clonotype was obtained from a woman between 18 and 30 years old in good health and CMV-seropositive. The sequencing sample was made of PBMCs. The genes are TRBV15 and TRBJ2-7; 7 bases agree with TRBD1. CDR3 sequence (DNA): TGTGCCACCAGCAGAAGTAGACAGGGCTACGAGCAGTACTTC. Its translation is CATSRSRQGYEQYF.